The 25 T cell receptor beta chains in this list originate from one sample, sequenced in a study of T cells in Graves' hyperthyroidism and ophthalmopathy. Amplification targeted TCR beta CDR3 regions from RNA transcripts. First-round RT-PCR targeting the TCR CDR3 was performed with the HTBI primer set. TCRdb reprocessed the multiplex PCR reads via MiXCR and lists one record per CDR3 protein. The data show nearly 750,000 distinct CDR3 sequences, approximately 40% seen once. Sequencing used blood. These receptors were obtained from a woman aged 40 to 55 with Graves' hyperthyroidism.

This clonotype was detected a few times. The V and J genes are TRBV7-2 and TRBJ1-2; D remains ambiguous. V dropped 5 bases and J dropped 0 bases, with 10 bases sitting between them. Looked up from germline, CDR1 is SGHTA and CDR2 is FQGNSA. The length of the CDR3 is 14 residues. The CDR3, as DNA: TGTGCCAGCAGCCCTCTGCCGACTAACTATGGCTACACCTTC. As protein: CASSPLPTNYGYTF.

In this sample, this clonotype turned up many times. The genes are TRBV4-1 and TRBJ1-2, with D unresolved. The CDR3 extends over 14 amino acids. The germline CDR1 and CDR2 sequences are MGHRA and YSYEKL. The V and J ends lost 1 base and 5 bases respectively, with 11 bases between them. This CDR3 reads CASSQAGQVYGYTF. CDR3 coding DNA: TGCGCCAGCAGCCAAGCTGGTCAGGTTTATGGCTACACCTTC.

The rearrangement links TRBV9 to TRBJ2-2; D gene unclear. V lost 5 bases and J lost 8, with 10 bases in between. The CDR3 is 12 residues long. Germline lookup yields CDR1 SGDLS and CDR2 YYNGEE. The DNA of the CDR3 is TGTGCCAGCAGACACGGAGAAGGGGAGCTGTTTTTT. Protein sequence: CASRHGEGELFF.

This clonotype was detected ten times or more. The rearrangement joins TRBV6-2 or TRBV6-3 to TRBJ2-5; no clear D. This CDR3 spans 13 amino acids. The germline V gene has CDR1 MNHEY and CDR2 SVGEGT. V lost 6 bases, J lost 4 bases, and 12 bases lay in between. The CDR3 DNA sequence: TGTGCCAGCAGACTCACACAACCAGAGACCCAGTACTTC. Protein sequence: CASRLTQPETQYF.

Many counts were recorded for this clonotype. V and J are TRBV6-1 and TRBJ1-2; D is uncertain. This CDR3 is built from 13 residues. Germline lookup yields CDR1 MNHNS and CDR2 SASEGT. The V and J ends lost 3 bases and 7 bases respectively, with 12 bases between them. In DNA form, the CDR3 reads TGTGCCAGCAGTGAGCAGTACTGGGCTGGCTACACCTTC. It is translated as CASSEQYWAGYTF.

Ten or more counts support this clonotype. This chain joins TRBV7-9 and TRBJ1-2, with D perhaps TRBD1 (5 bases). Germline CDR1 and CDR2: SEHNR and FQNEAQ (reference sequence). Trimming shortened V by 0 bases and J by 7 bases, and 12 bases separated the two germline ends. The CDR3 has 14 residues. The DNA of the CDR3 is TGTGCCAGCAGCTTAGCGTCAGGGAGCAGTGGCTACACCTTC. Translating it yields CASSLASGSSGYTF.

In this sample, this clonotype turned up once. The CDR3 DNA sequence: TGTGCCAGCAGCTTTTCCGGGGGGCGAGGAGGAGAGACCCAGTACTTC. Protein product: CASSFSGGRGGETQYF. The rearrangement links TRBV11-2 to TRBJ2-5, with D possibly matching TRBD2 (7 bases). The V end lost 3 bases, the J end lost 4 bases, and 18 bases lay between the germline ends. CDR3 length: 16 residues. CDR1 is SGHAT, CDR2 FQNNGV, per germline.

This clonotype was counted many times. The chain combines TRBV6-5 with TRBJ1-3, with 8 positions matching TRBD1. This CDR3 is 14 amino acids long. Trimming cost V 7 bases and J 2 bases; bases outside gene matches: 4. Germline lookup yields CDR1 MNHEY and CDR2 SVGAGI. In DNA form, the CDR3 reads TGTGCCAGCACCACGACAGGGGCTGGAAACACCATATATTTT. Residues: CASTTTGAGNTIYF.

The CDR3 is CASSYRGQGGVAFF. CDR3 bases: TGTGCCAGCAGCTACCGGGGACAGGGAGGAGTTGCCTTCTTT. The chain is built from TRBV7-2 and TRBJ1-1, with TRBD1 matching over 9 bases. The germline gives CDR1 SGHTA, CDR2 FQGNSA. The junction had 14 bases not matched to a gene; V was cut back by 4 bases and J by 14 bases. The CDR3 sequence is 14 residues long.

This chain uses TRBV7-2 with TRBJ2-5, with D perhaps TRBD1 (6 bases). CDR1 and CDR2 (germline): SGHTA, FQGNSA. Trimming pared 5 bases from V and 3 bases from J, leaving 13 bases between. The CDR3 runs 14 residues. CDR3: CASSRLQGKETQYF. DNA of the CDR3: TGTGCCAGCAGCCGATTACAGGGTAAAGAGACCCAGTACTTC. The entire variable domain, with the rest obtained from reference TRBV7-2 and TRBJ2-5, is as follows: GAGVSQSPSNKVTEKGKDVELRCDPISGHTALYWYRQSLGQGLEFLIYFQGNSAPDKSGLPSDRFSAERTGGSVSTLTIQRTQQEDSAVYLCASSRLQGKETQYFGPGTRLLVL.

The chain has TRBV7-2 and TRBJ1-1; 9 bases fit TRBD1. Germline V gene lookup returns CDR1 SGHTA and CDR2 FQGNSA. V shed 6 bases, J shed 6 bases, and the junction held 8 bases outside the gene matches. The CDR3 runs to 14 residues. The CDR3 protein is CASSLQGAAPEAFF. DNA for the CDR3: TGTGCCAGCAGTTTACAGGGGGCGGCCCCTGAAGCTTTCTTT.

This chain's CDR3 is CASSLRIGQVPGEAFF. CDR3 nucleotides: TGTGCCAGCAGTCTACGAATCGGACAGGTACCGGGTGAAGCTTTCTTT. The V gene is TRBV7-2, the J gene TRBJ1-1, with 7 positions matching TRBD1. The junction had 17 bases not matched to a gene; V was cut back by 6 bases and J by 7 bases. This CDR3 comprises 16 residues. Germline CDR1 is SGHTA and CDR2 is FQGNSA.

The CDR3 nucleotides are TGTGCCAGCAGCCAAGGACAGGGGAGACAGCCCCAGCATTTT. Encoded protein: CASSQGQGRQPQHF. V and J are TRBV9 and TRBJ1-5, with 9 positions matching TRBD1. Germline V lookup: CDR1 SGDLS, CDR2 YYNGEE. CDR3 size: 14 residues. V lost 4 bases to trimming and J lost 7 bases; unmatched junction nucleotides: 6.

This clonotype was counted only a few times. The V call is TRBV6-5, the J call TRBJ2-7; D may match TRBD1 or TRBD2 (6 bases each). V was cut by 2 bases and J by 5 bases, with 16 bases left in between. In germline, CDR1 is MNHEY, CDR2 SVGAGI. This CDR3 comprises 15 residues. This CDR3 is CASSYGSGARDEQYF. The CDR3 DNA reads TGTGCCAGCAGTTACGGTTCGGGGGCGCGGGACGAGCAGTACTTC.

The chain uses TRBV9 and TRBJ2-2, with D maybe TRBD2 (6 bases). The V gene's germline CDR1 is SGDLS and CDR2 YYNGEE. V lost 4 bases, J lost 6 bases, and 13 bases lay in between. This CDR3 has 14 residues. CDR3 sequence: CASSQGREPGELFF. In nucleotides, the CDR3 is TGTGCCAGCAGCCAAGGACGGGAGCCCGGGGAGCTGTTTTTT.

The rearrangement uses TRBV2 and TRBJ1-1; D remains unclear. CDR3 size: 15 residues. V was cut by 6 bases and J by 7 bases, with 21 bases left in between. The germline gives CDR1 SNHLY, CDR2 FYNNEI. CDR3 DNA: TGTGCCAGCAGCCAAAATAGTGGTTTGGGAATTGAAGCTTTCTTT. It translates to CASSQNSGLGIEAFF.

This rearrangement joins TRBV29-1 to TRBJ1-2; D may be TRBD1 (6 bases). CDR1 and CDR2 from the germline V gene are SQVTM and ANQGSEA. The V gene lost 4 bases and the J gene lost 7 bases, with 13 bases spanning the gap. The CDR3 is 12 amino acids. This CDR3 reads CSVVGGLGGYTF. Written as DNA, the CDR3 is TGCAGCGTTGTAGGGGGGCTTGGTGGCTACACCTTC.

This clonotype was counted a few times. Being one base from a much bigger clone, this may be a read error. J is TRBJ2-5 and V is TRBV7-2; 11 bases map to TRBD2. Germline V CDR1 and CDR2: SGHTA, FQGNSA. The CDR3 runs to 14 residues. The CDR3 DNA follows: TGTGTCAGCAGCTCTAGCGGGAGGCAAGAGACCCAGTACTTC. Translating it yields CVSSSSGRQETQYF.

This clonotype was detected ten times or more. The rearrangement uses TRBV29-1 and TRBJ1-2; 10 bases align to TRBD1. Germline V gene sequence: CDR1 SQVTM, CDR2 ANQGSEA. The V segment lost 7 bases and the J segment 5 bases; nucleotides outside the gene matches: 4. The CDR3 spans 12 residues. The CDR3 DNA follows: TGCAGCGGAGGACAGGGGGTATATGGCTACACCTTC. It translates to CSGGQGVYGYTF.

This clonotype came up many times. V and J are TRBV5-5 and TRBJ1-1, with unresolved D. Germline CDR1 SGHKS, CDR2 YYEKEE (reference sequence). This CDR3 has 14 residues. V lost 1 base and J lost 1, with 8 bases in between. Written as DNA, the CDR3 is TGTGCCAGCAGCTTGTATGAAGGGAACACTGAAGCTTTCTTT. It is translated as CASSLYEGNTEAFF.

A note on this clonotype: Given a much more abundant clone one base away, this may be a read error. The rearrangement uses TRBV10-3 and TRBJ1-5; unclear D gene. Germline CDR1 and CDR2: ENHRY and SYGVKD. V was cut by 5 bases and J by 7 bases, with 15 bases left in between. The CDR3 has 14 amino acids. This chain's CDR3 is CAISLTGMGQPQHF. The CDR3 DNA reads TGTGCCATCAGTTTAACCGGTATGGGGCAGCCCCAGCATTTT.

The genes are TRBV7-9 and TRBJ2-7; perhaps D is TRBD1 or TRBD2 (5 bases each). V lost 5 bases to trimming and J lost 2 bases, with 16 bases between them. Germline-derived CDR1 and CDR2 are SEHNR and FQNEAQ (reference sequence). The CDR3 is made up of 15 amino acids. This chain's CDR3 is CASSAPPGTAYEQYF. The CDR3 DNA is TGTGCCAGCAGCGCCCCGCCCGGGACCGCCTACGAGCAGTACTTC.

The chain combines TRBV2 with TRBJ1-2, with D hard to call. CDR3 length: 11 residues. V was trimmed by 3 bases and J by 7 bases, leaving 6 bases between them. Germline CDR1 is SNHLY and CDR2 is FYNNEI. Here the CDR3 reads CASSEQAGYTF. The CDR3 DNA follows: TGTGCCAGCAGTGAGCAAGCTGGCTACACCTTC.

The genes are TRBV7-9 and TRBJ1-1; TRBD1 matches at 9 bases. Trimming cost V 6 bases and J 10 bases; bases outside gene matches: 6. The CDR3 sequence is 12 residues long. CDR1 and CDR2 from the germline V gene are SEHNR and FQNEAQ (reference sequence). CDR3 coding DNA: TGTGCCAGCAGTGAAGGGACAGGGAGAGCTTTCTTT. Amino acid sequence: CASSEGTGRAFF.

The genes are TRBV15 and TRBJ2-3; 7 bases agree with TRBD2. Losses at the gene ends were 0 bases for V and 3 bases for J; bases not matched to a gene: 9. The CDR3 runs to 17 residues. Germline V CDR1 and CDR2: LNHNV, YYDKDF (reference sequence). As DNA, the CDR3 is TGTGCCACCAGCAGAGATGTCGAGCTAGCGGTGACAGATACGCAGTATTTT. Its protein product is CATSRDVELAVTDTQYF.